What follows are 27 T cell receptor beta chains derived from one specimen sequenced in a study of T cell responses to AZD1222 COVID-19 vaccine. Only in-frame clones appear in the TCRdb table, and some are missing; sequencing was by immunoSEQ multiplex PCR. The data hold tens of thousands of clones, with more than 75% observed a single time. Specimen: peripheral blood, collected on day 0 of MenACWY control vaccination. The receptors shown here come from an adult in good health.

V gene TRBV5-4 combines with J gene TRBJ2-3; 14 nucleotides agree with TRBD2. CDR3 size: 14 residues. CDR1 and CDR2 from the germline V gene are SGHNT and YYREEE (reference sequence). With 6 bases clipped from V and 9 bases from J, the junction kept 6 bases outside the gene matches. This CDR3 is CASTPTSGRATQYF. Written as DNA, the CDR3 is TGTGCCAGCACCCCGACTAGCGGGAGGGCGACGCAGTATTTT. Supplemented by reference TRBV5-4 and TRBJ2-3, the full variable domain reads ETGVTQSPTHLIKTRGQQVTLRCSSQSGHNTVSWYQQALGQGPQFIFQYYREEENGRGNFPPRFSGLQFPNYSSELNVNALELDDSALYLCASTPTSGRATQYFGPGTRLTVL.

CDR3 region: CASSSDLGWVSYEQYF. CDR3 coding DNA: TGTGCCAGCAGTTCGGATTTGGGGTGGGTTTCCTACGAGCAGTACTTC. This chain links TRBV27 with TRBJ2-7; D is undetermined. The CDR3 contains 16 residues. Germline assignment: CDR1 MNHEY and CDR2 SMNVEV (reference sequence). Trimming left V 4 bases short and J 1 base short, with 17 bases between.

This rearrangement joins TRBV5-4 to TRBJ2-2; a possible D gene is TRBD1 (5 bases). Between the trimmed V and J ends, which lost 0 bases and 4 bases, there was a span of 13 bases. Germline-derived CDR1 and CDR2 are SGHNT and YYREEE (reference sequence). The CDR3 extends over 16 amino acids. CDR3 sequence: CASSLVGAPRTGELFF. The CDR3 nucleotides are TGTGCCAGCAGCTTGGTAGGGGCGCCGCGCACCGGGGAGCTGTTTTTT.

The chain couples TRBV7-2 to TRBJ2-1; TRBD2 matches at 16 bases. Trimming removed 7 bases from V and 10 bases from J; junction bases left unmatched: 7. The length of the CDR3 is 15 residues. Germline-derived CDR1 and CDR2 are SGHTA and FQGNSA. The CDR3 nucleotides are TGTGCCAGCACCTTGCAGGGACTAGCGGGAGGGGAGCAGTTCTTC. Protein sequence: CASTLQGLAGGEQFF.

V usage is TRBV28 and J usage is TRBJ1-5; the D is unclear. CDR1 and CDR2 from the germline V gene are MDHEN and SYDVKM. V shed 5 bases and J shed 2 bases, with 4 bases lying between them. The CDR3 has 12 amino acids. CDR3 in DNA: TGTGCCAGCAGTGGAGGCAATCAGCCCCAGCATTTT. Its protein product is CASSGGNQPQHF.

The rearrangement uses TRBV18 and TRBJ1-5, with D hard to call. Germline CDR1 reads KGHSH; CDR2 reads LQKENI. This CDR3 contains 14 residues. The ends were cut back, 5 bases at V and 0 bases at J, with 8 bases in the middle. The CDR3 loop reads CASSSVNSNQPQHF. The CDR3 region has the DNA TGTGCCAGCTCAAGTGTTAATAGCAATCAGCCCCAGCATTTT.

The rearrangement uses TRBV28 and TRBJ2-7; 7 positions match TRBD1. The CDR3 runs to 15 residues. The trim removed 9 bases at V and 6 bases at J, leaving 17 bases unmatched. Germline CDR1 is MDHEN and CDR2 is SYDVKM. The CDR3 loop is CASFGVGRGTFEQYF. DNA of the CDR3: TGTGCCAGTTTCGGGGTCGGCAGGGGGACATTCGAGCAGTACTTC.

In this sample, this clone turned up once. The chain carries TRBV15 and TRBJ2-7; 10 bases agree with TRBD1. CDR1 LNHNV and CDR2 YYDKDF come from the germline V gene (reference sequence). CDR3 length: 15 amino acids. V lost 2 bases, J lost 6 bases, and 7 bases stayed unmatched. The CDR3 nucleotides are TGTGCCACCAGCAGACCGGGACAGGGGTGGTCCGAGCAGTACTTC. Translated, it gives CATSRPGQGWSEQYF.

The chain combines TRBV6-5 with TRBJ2-7, with D possibly TRBD1 on 6 matching bases. From germline, CDR1 is MNHEY and CDR2 SVGAGI. The CDR3 totals 15 residues. The V gene lost 6 bases and the J gene lost 4 bases, with 19 bases spanning the gap. Here the CDR3 reads CASRRGRTDGYEQYF. Here the CDR3 DNA reads TGTGCCAGCAGGAGGGGTCGGACAGACGGATACGAGCAGTACTTC.

The CDR3, as DNA: TGTGCCAGTAGTGCTCGTCAGGGGGAAACTAATGAAAAACTGTTTTTT. Translating it yields CASSARQGETNEKLFF. The rearrangement joins TRBV19 to TRBJ1-4; 7 bases map to TRBD1. Trimming cost V 5 bases and J 1 base; bases outside gene matches: 7. Germline V gives CDR1 LNHDA, CDR2 SQIVND (reference sequence). This CDR3 spans 16 amino acids.

The chain is built from TRBV5-1 and TRBJ1-6; TRBD1 might be the D (6 bases). This CDR3 has 16 amino acids. Germline assignment: CDR1 SGHRS and CDR2 YFSETQ. Trimming took off 0 bases at V and 1 base at J, with 8 bases between the two ends. CDR3 in amino acids: CASSLGTGSYNSPLHF. CDR3 sequence (DNA): TGCGCCAGCAGCTTGGGCACAGGGTCCTATAATTCACCCCTCCACTTT.

The chain employs TRBV5-6 and TRBJ2-3, with TRBD2 matching 11 bases. Per the germline V gene, CDR1 is SGHDT and CDR2 is YYEEEE. V lost 4 bases to trimming and J lost 0 bases; unmatched junction nucleotides: 4. The CDR3 consists of 16 residues. The CDR3 region is CASSGLAGGSTDTQYF. Here the CDR3 DNA reads TGTGCCAGCAGCGGGTTAGCGGGAGGGAGCACAGATACGCAGTATTTT. Looking up the rest from reference TRBV5-6 and TRBJ2-3 gives the full variable domain: DAGVTQSPTHLIKTRGQQVTLRCSPKSGHDTVSWYQQALGQGPQFIFQYYEEEERQRGNFPDRFSGHQFPNYSSELNVNALLLGDSALYLCASSGLAGGSTDTQYFGPGTRLTVL.

DNA for the CDR3: TGTGCCAGCAGCTTCCGACTAGCGGGAAAATTCTCCTACGAGCAGTACTTC. Translated: CASSFRLAGKFSYEQYF. The rearrangement uses TRBV7-2 and TRBJ2-7; 11 bases line up with TRBD2. The V segment lost 3 bases and the J segment 0 bases; nucleotides outside the gene matches: 7. The CDR3 runs 17 residues. Looked up from germline, CDR1 is SGHTA and CDR2 is FQGNSA.

The chain couples TRBV10-3 to TRBJ2-7; no clear D gene. The CDR3 runs to 15 residues. Trimming took 3 bases from V and 4 from J, leaving 16 bases between them. CDR1 and CDR2 (germline): ENHRY, SYGVKD. The DNA for the CDR3 is TGTGCCATCAGTGACGTGGGCGTTGGAGAGTACGAGCAGTACTTC. This translates into CAISDVGVGEYEQYF.

The V and J genes are TRBV11-3 and TRBJ2-2, with D perhaps given as TRBD1 or TRBD2 (5 bases each). CDR1 is SGHNT and CDR2 is YENEEA in the germline V gene. This CDR3 region has 14 residues. The germline V and J ends were trimmed by 5 bases and 3 bases, with 10 bases remaining between them. This CDR3 reads CASSPGTDTGELFF. In DNA, the CDR3 is TGTGCCAGCAGCCCTGGGACGGACACCGGGGAGCTGTTTTTT.

This clone appeared a few times. The rearrangement joins TRBV27 to TRBJ2-7; TRBD2 might be the D (6 bases). The CDR3 sequence is 14 residues long. V was cut by 3 bases and J by 7 bases, with 16 bases left in between. Germline CDR1 reads MNHEY; CDR2 reads SMNVEV (reference sequence). CDR3 bases: TGTGCCAGCAGTTTGACCGGGAGTCCGGAAGAGCAGTACTTC. Its protein product is CASSLTGSPEEQYF.

In its sample, this clone was seen once. The chain joins TRBV28 to TRBJ2-3, with TRBD1 matching 10 bases. This CDR3 is 16 amino acids long. Germline loops: CDR1 MDHEN, CDR2 SYDVKM. Trimming at V came to 5 bases and at J to 1 base, leaving 6 bases not matched to a gene. This CDR3 reads CASSPQGTGGTDTQYF. The CDR3 DNA reads TGTGCCAGCAGTCCACAAGGGACAGGGGGCACAGATACGCAGTATTTT.

J is TRBJ2-2 and V is TRBV7-2, with no clear D. The V gene's germline CDR1 is SGHTA and CDR2 FQGNSA. This CDR3 spans 16 amino acids. V shed 2 bases and J shed 2 bases, with 12 bases lying between them. The CDR3 DNA reads TGTGCCAGCAGCTTAATCTGGACGGATAACACCGGGGAGCTGTTTTTT. Its protein is CASSLIWTDNTGELFF.

This clone was seen a handful of times. The rearrangement joins TRBV25-1 to TRBJ2-2; tentative D call: TRBD2 (5 bases). V was cut by 3 bases and J by 3 bases, with 8 bases left in between. From germline, CDR1 is MGHDK and CDR2 SYGVNS. This CDR3 region has 14 residues. The chain's CDR3 is CASSESRDTGELFF. Written as DNA, the CDR3 is TGTGCCAGCAGTGAGTCGCGGGACACCGGGGAGCTGTTTTTT. Drawing the rest from reference TRBV25-1 and TRBJ2-2, the complete variable domain is EADIYQTPRYLVIGTGKKITLECSQTMGHDKMYWYQQDPGMELHLIHYSYGVNSTEKGDLSSESTVSRIRTEHFPLTLESARPSHTSQYLCASSESRDTGELFFGEGSRLTVL.

The chain links TRBV19 to TRBJ2-7; tentatively, D is TRBD1 (6 bases). The CDR3 totals 14 residues. Germline lookup yields CDR1 LNHDA and CDR2 SQIVND (reference sequence). The V gene lost 6 bases and the J gene lost 2 bases, with 14 bases spanning the gap. The CDR3 region is CASSDRLATYEQYF. CDR3 DNA sequence: TGTGCCAGTAGCGACAGGCTAGCAACCTACGAGCAGTACTTC.

This chain connects TRBV2 to TRBJ1-2; no clear D. This CDR3 has 14 amino acids. Germline values: CDR1 SNHLY, CDR2 FYNNEI. Trimming removed 5 bases at V and 3 bases at J, with 13 bases between. The CDR3 reads CASSLQDSYYGYTF. CDR3 nucleotide sequence: TGTGCCAGCAGTCTGCAGGATTCTTACTATGGCTACACCTTC.

This clone was seen a handful of times. The rearrangement links TRBV5-1 to TRBJ1-2; D perhaps matches TRBD1 (6 bases). Trimming took 1 base from V and 5 from J, leaving 6 bases between them. CDR3 length: 12 residues. The germline CDR1 and CDR2 sequences are SGHRS and YFSETQ. DNA for the CDR3: TGCGCCAGCAGCTTGACAGGGTATGGCTACACCTTC. It codes for CASSLTGYGYTF.

The rearrangement uses TRBV28 and TRBJ1-3; D is uncertain. Per the germline V gene, CDR1 is MDHEN and CDR2 is SYDVKM. V shed 3 bases and J shed 4 bases, with 13 bases lying between them. The CDR3 has 15 amino acids. CDR3 protein: CASSFREGIGNTIYF. The CDR3 bases are TGTGCCAGCAGTTTTAGGGAGGGAATCGGAAACACCATATATTTT.

The chain carries TRBV5-5 and TRBJ2-7; no definite D call. The CDR3 is 16 residues long. V lost 0 bases and J 2 bases, leaving 15 bases between the germline ends. Germline V lookup: CDR1 SGHKS, CDR2 YYEKEE (reference sequence). CDR3 loop: CASSLAGSPDTYEQYF. The CDR3 nucleotides read TGTGCCAGCAGCTTGGCTGGATCTCCAGACACCTACGAGCAGTACTTC.

V and J are TRBV7-2 and TRBJ2-6, with 12 nucleotides matching TRBD2. This CDR3 comprises 15 residues. Germline values: CDR1 SGHTA, CDR2 FQGNSA. Unmatched junction bases numbered 4, after V lost 6 bases and J lost 7 bases. CDR3 nucleotides: TGTGCCAGCAGGACTAGCGGGGGCCAAGCCAACGTCCTGACTTTC. Its protein is CASRTSGGQANVLTF.

The genes are TRBV4-2 and TRBJ1-3, with 9 bases aligning to TRBD1. CDR3 length: 16 amino acids. The V gene end was trimmed by 3 bases and the J gene end by 0 bases; junction bases not matched to a gene: 3. Germline CDR1 LGHNA, CDR2 YNFKEQ. The CDR3 DNA sequence: TGTGCCAGCAGCCACCGGACAGGGGACTCTGGAAACACCATATATTTT. It encodes CASSHRTGDSGNTIYF.

This clone was observed a few times. The chain uses TRBV13 and TRBJ1-2; no definite D call. CDR1 and CDR2 (germline): PRHDT, FYEKMQ (reference sequence). The V and J ends lost 2 bases and 5 bases respectively, with 15 bases between them. The CDR3 runs 15 residues. The CDR3 region is CASSLKSSEFYGYTF. CDR3 nucleotides: TGTGCCAGCAGCTTAAAGAGTTCAGAATTTTATGGCTACACCTTC. The full variable domain, its missing parts supplied by reference TRBV13 and TRBJ1-2, is AAGVIQSPRHLIKEKRETATLKCYPIPRHDTVYWYQQGPGQDPQFLISFYEKMQSDKGSIPDRFSAQQFSDYHSELNMSSLELGDSALYFCASSLKSSEFYGYTFGSGTRLTVV.